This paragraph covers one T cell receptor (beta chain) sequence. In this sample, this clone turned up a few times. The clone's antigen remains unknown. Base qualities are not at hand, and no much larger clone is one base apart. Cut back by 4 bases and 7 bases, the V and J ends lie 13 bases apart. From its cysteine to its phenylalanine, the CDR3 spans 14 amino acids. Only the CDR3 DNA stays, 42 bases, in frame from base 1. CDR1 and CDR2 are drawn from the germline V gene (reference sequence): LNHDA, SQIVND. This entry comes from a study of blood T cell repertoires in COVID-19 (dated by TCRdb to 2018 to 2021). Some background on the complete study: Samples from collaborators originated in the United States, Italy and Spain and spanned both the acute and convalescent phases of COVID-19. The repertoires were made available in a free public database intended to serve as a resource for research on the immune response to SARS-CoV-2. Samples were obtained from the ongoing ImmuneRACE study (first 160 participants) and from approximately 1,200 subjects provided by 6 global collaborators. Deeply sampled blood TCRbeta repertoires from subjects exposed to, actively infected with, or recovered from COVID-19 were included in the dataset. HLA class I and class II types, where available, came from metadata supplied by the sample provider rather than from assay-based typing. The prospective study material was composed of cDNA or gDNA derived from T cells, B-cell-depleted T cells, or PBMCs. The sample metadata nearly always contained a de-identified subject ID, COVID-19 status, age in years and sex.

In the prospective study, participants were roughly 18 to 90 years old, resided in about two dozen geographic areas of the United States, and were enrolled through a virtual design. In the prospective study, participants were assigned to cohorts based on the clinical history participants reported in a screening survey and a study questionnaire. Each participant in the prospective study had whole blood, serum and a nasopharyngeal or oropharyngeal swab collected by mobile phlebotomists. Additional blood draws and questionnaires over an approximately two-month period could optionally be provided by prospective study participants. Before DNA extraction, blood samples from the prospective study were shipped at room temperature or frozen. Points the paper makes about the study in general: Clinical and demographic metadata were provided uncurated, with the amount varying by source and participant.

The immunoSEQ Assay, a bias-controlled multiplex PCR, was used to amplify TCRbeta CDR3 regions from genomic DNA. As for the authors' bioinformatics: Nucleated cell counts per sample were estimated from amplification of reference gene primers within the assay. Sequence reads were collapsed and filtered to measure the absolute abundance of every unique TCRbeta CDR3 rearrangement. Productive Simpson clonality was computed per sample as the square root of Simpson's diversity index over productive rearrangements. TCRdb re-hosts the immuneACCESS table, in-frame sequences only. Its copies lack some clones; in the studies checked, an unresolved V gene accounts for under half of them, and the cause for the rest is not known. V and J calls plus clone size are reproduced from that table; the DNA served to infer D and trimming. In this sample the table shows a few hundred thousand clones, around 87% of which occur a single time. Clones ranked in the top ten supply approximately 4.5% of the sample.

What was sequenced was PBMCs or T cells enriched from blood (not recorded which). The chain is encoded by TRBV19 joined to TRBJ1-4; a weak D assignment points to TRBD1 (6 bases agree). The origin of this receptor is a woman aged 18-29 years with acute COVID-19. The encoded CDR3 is CASSTTGITEKLFF. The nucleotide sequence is TGTGCCAGTAGTACTACAGGGATCACTGAAAAACTGTTTTTT.